Included here is one T cell receptor beta chain sequence, with context. No antigen is known for it. This table comes from immunoSEQ multiplex PCR, and its TCRdb copy is limited to in-frame clones, with some not included. The sample yields under 100,000 clones, about 88% seen once. The sample belongs to a study of T cells in localized non-small cell lung cancer. Study-wide results and limits: In adjacent lung, a median around 57 of the top 100 tumor clones were found. Multi-region tumor sequencing was not done, so intratumor heterogeneity could not be excluded. Higher adjacent-lung clonality was associated with shorter survival. Uninvolved adjacent lung showed higher T cell clonality than tumor.

The CDR3 spans 15 residues. Losses at the gene ends were 2 bases for V and 4 bases for J; bases not matched to a gene: 2. Germline CDR1 reads SGHDN; CDR2 reads FVKESK. The chain recombines TRBV14 with TRBJ2-1; 10 bases map to TRBD2. The sequencing used peripheral blood, collected before any cancer treatment. The origin of this receptor is a woman aged 40-70 years with stage I squamous cell lung carcinoma. CDR3 loop: CASSQFSGGYNEQFF. In DNA form, the CDR3 reads TGTGCCAGCAGCCAATTTAGCGGGGGGTACAATGAGCAGTTCTTC.